The 5 T cell receptor beta chains below were found in one sample sequenced in a study of OX40 agonist ivuxolimab in advanced cancers. Generated by immunoSEQ multiplex PCR, the TCRdb table keeps only in-frame clones and is missing some. The sample lists 50,000 or so clones; around 73% were seen once. Here the sequenced sample was CD4+ or CD8+ T cells sorted from blood, taken in a trial of the OX40 agonist ivuxolimab. The receptors were gathered from an adult with an advanced solid tumor such as melanoma, head and neck, liver or kidney cancer.

This clone appeared once. This chain's CDR3 is CASSLSGRSTDTQYF. In DNA, the CDR3 is TGTGCCAGCAGCCTTAGCGGTCGAAGCACAGATACGCAGTATTTT. The J gene is TRBJ2-3, the V gene TRBV5-4; D might be TRBD2 (6 bases). The V gene's germline CDR1 is SGHNT and CDR2 YYREEE (reference sequence). V was pared by 4 bases and J by 0 bases, with 12 bases between. CDR3 length: 15 amino acids.

The CDR3 DNA reads TGTGCCAGCAGTGAAGGGCCCCCAAATTATTATGGCTACACCTTC. Amino acids: CASSEGPPNYYGYTF. The rearrangement links TRBV6-4 to TRBJ1-2; D is unresolved. Trimming left V 3 bases short and J 5 bases short, with 16 bases between. The CDR3 contains 15 residues. Germline values: CDR1 MRHNA, CDR2 SNTAGT.

The V call is TRBV4-1, the J call TRBJ1-5; D may be TRBD1 (6 bases). Looked up from germline, CDR1 is MGHRA and CDR2 is YSYEKL. The CDR3 loop spans 16 amino acids. The V end was cut by 1 base, the J end by 1 base, with 11 bases between. The CDR3 sequence is CASSQVKGGSNQPQHF. The CDR3 nucleotides read TGCGCCAGCAGCCAAGTGAAGGGGGGAAGCAATCAGCCCCAGCATTTT.

V is TRBV5-1 and J is TRBJ2-5, with 8 bases fitting TRBD1. V was clipped by 3 bases and J by 4 bases; unmatched bases: 5. Looked up from germline, CDR1 is SGHRS and CDR2 is YFSETQ. The CDR3 is 14 residues long. The CDR3: CASSWGDRTETQYF. The CDR3 DNA sequence: TGCGCCAGCAGCTGGGGGGACAGGACAGAGACCCAGTACTTC.

The chain has TRBV5-1 and TRBJ2-7; 8 bases map to TRBD2. Germline V gives CDR1 SGHRS, CDR2 YFSETQ. The V segment lost 4 bases and the J segment 4 bases; nucleotides outside the gene matches: 1. There are 12 residues in the CDR3. CDR3 nucleotides: TGCGCCAGCAGCCCGGGGGGGTACGAGCAGTACTTC. It encodes CASSPGGYEQYF.